Below, 18 T cell receptor beta chains from the same sample are listed, as sequenced in a study of graft-versus-host responses after intestinal transplantation. The protocol was immunoSEQ multiplex PCR, while the TCRdb copy is restricted to in-frame clones and leaves out a portion. Among about 92,000 clones listed, around 83% were seen once. These receptors' targets are unknown. The specimen comprised unstimulated CD8+ T cells sorted from spleen or lymph node cells, sampled before intestinal transplant. These receptors were taken from a human donor who received an intestinal transplant.

This rearrangement joins TRBV6-5 to TRBJ1-4, with 8 bases lining up with TRBD1. This CDR3 is built from 15 residues. After removal of 6 bases from V and 7 bases from J, the junction contained 10 bases not matched to a gene. Germline CDR1 reads MNHEY; CDR2 reads SVGAGI. The CDR3 here is CASSPTRGRGEKLFF. DNA of the CDR3: TGTGCCAGCAGCCCCACCAGGGGGCGAGGTGAAAAACTGTTTTTT.

This clone was seen only a few times. J is TRBJ1-5 and V is TRBV28, with D hard to call. The ends were cut back, 6 bases at V and 2 bases at J, with 8 bases in the middle. The CDR3 sequence is 13 residues long. The germline V gene has CDR1 MDHEN and CDR2 SYDVKM. The CDR3 loop reads CASSTGGNQPQHF. CDR3 nucleotides: TGTGCCAGCAGCACGGGAGGCAATCAGCCCCAGCATTTT.

The chain is built from TRBV21-1 and TRBJ2-1; the DNA was not compared with TRBD1, the D call given in the table. TRBV21-1 is a listed pseudogene. The CDR3 runs to 11 residues. The CDR3 loop reads CASRDSEGMFF. The CDR3 DNA reads TGTGCCAGCCGGGACAGCGAAGGGATGTTCTTC.

As to this clone: The same CDR3 also results from other DNA sequences found in this sample. The V call is TRBV5-1, the J call TRBJ2-1, with 9 bases matching TRBD1. Unmatched junction bases numbered 4, after V lost 4 bases and J lost 5 bases. The CDR3 has 14 amino acids. Looked up from germline, CDR1 is SGHRS and CDR2 is YFSETQ. CDR3 amino acids: CASSLGQGNNEQFF. The CDR3 nucleotides read TGCGCCAGCAGCCTAGGACAGGGGAACAATGAGCAGTTCTTC.

The chain uses TRBV13 and TRBJ2-1, with D unresolved. V dropped 7 bases and J dropped 5 bases, with 15 bases sitting between them. Per the germline V gene, CDR1 is PRHDT and CDR2 is FYEKMQ (reference sequence). This CDR3 is built from 14 residues. The CDR3: CASISQAANNEQFF. The CDR3 DNA sequence: TGTGCCAGCATCAGTCAGGCAGCCAACAATGAGCAGTTCTTC.

The rearrangement joins TRBV6-1 to TRBJ2-3; D unresolved. CDR3 length equals 14 residues. Deletions cut 10 bases from V and 5 bases from J, with 19 bases between. CDR1 MNHNS and CDR2 SASEGT come from the germline V gene. CDR3 protein: CATSFPRGGDTQYF. CDR3 coding DNA: TGTGCCACTTCATTCCCTAGAGGCGGAGATACGCAGTATTTT.

The chain is built from TRBV6-5 and TRBJ2-7; D gene uncertain. The V end lost 7 bases, the J end lost 2 bases, and 6 bases lay between the germline ends. The germline V gene encodes CDR1 MNHEY and CDR2 SVGAGI. CDR3 length: 11 residues. This chain's CDR3 is CASNIAYEQYF. For the CDR3, the DNA is TGTGCCAGCAACATTGCCTACGAGCAGTACTTC.

The chain has TRBV5-1 and TRBJ1-1; a weak D match, TRBD1 (6 bases). Germline CDR1 is SGHRS and CDR2 is YFSETQ. The V end lost 4 bases, the J end lost 7 bases, and 14 bases lay between the germline ends. CDR3 length: 13 amino acids. The CDR3 reads CASSADGQYEAFF. CDR3 DNA: TGCGCCAGCAGCGCGGACGGACAGTATGAAGCTTTCTTT.

The chain links TRBV19 to TRBJ2-1; 7 bases are shared with TRBD2. Germline lookup yields CDR1 LNHDA and CDR2 SQIVND (reference sequence). This CDR3 region has 15 residues. The V gene end was trimmed by 4 bases and the J gene end by 2 bases; junction bases not matched to a gene: 5. The CDR3 spells CASSTRDYPYNEQFF. The CDR3 DNA is TGTGCCAGTAGTACCCGGGACTACCCCTACAATGAGCAGTTCTTC.

The chain has TRBV6-5 and TRBJ2-1, with D perhaps matching TRBD1 or TRBD2 (5 bases each). The germline V gene has CDR1 MNHEY and CDR2 SVGAGI. This CDR3 has 12 amino acids. Trimming took off 5 bases at V and 10 bases at J, with 12 bases between the two ends. The CDR3 region has the DNA TGTGCCAGCAGTAAACCGGGACGGGAGCAGTTCTTC. Translated: CASSKPGREQFF.

The rearrangement uses TRBV5-1 and TRBJ2-3; TRBD2 matches at 13 bases. V shed 4 bases, J shed 0 bases, and the junction held 8 bases outside the gene matches. Germline V lookup: CDR1 SGHRS, CDR2 YFSETQ. CDR3 length: 18 residues. The CDR3 DNA reads as TGCGCCAGCAGCACGGGACTAGCGGGGTACCCTAGCACAGATACGCAGTATTTT. Translating gives CASSTGLAGYPSTDTQYF.

The chain links TRBV6-1 to TRBJ1-1; no clear D gene. The CDR3 runs 14 residues. Germline V gene data show CDR1 as MNHNS and CDR2 as SASEGT. V lost 7 bases to trimming and J lost 1 base, with 13 bases between them. In nucleotides, the CDR3 is TGTGCCAGCACTTACGGTGAGGGGAACACTGAAGCTTTCTTT. Its protein product is CASTYGEGNTEAFF.

The genes are TRBV10-1 and TRBJ2-3, with 12 bases that match TRBD2. CDR3 size: 17 residues. J lost 5 bases, V lost 0 bases, and 6 bases had no gene match. In germline, CDR1 is WNHNN, CDR2 SYGVQD (reference sequence). The CDR3, as DNA: TGCGCCAGCAGTGAGTCCGGGACTAGCGGGTTACTAGATACGCAGTATTTT. Translation: CASSESGTSGLLDTQYF.

The chain carries TRBV4-2 and TRBJ2-2, with 7 bases lining up with TRBD2. The V and J ends lost 5 bases and 5 bases, in that order; junction bases with no gene match: 20. CDR3 size: 19 residues. The germline V gene has CDR1 LGHNA and CDR2 YNFKEQ. The CDR3 loop reads CASSMPNLGVGEGTGELFF. Here the CDR3 DNA reads TGTGCCAGCAGCATGCCCAACCTAGGGGTCGGGGAGGGGACCGGGGAGCTGTTTTTT.

The V call is TRBV6-1, the J call TRBJ1-4; TRBD1 matches at 7 bases. The CDR3 totals 14 residues. Germline V CDR1 and CDR2: MNHNS, SASEGT. The junction had 6 bases not matched to a gene; V was cut back by 5 bases and J by 6 bases. The CDR3: CASSQGQPHEKLFF. In DNA form, the CDR3 reads TGTGCCAGCAGTCAGGGACAGCCTCATGAAAAACTGTTTTTT.

The chain employs TRBV7-8 and TRBJ1-5; TRBD1 aligns across 9 bases. There are 19 residues in the CDR3. Trimming at V came to 5 bases and at J to 0 bases, leaving 14 bases not matched to a gene. Germline V gives CDR1 SGHVS, CDR2 FQNEAQ. The CDR3 DNA follows: TGTGCCAGCAGCGGACCGGGACAGGGAACGATCTATAGCAATCAGCCCCAGCATTTT. Translation gives CASSGPGQGTIYSNQPQHF.

The CDR3 bases are TGCAGCGGGCTAGCGGGGGAATTTTACAATGAGCAGTTCTTC. Translation gives CSGLAGEFYNEQFF. The rearrangement uses TRBV29-1 and TRBJ2-1, with TRBD2 identical over 10 bases. The ends lost 7 bases at V and 4 bases at J; junction bases unmatched: 7. The CDR3 loop spans 14 amino acids. CDR1 and CDR2 from the germline V gene are SQVTM and ANQGSEA.

The chain joins TRBV4-2 to TRBJ1-2, with TRBD1 identical over 7 bases. J lost 4 bases, V lost 1 base, and 9 bases had no gene match. The germline CDR1 and CDR2 sequences are LGHNA and YNFKEQ. There are 16 residues in the CDR3. CDR3 in amino acids: CASSQGSWDSVYGYTF. In DNA, the CDR3 is TGTGCCAGCAGCCAAGGGTCCTGGGACAGCGTCTATGGCTACACCTTC.